This TCR beta chain was captured in a study of cytomegalovirus exposure and HLA in healthy donors. Primers: 60 Vbeta forward and 13 Jbeta reverse. TCRdb's copy holds only in-frame clones and misses some; the assay was immunoSEQ multiplex PCR. The sample carries about 94,000 clones, about four fifths recorded once. Overall study findings and caveats: Prediction of most subjects' HLA-A and HLA-B alleles by TCR beta sequences was reportedly accurate. Both high specificity and high sensitivity reportedly marked the classifier's diagnosis of cytomegalovirus status. Listed as cytomegalovirus-associated were roughly 180 TCR beta chains.

Regarding this clone: Its antigen is not identified.

The CDR3 contains 14 residues. Germline V gene sequence: CDR1 SGHTA, CDR2 FQGTGA. Trimming cost V 4 bases and J 5 bases; bases outside gene matches: 5. The genes are TRBV7-3 and TRBJ2-3, with 8 bases identical to TRBD1. The sequenced material came from PBMCs. This sequence was found in a middle-aged woman in good health and CMV-seronegative. The CDR3 region is CASSSGQGVDTQYF. Here the CDR3 DNA reads TGTGCCAGCAGCTCCGGACAGGGAGTAGATACGCAGTATTTT.